Listed here are 20 T cell receptor beta chains from one sample, sequenced in a study of control samples from healthy donors and cancer patients. Assay used: immunoSEQ multiplex PCR; TCRdb lists only in-frame clones, some missing. The repertoire holds approximately 100,000 clones, around 88% seen once, with roughly 13% in the top ten. The sequenced sample consisted of blood. These receptor sequences come from a man aged 30 to 45 in good health.

CDR3 loop: CASSSQGAGHSYEQYF. DNA of the CDR3: TGCGCCAGCAGCTCCCAGGGGGCGGGGCACTCCTACGAGCAGTACTTC. The chain combines TRBV5-1 with TRBJ2-7, with TRBD1 matching over 8 bases. Germline trimming cut 3 bases from V and 0 bases from J; bases unmatched to any gene: 8. Germline assignment: CDR1 SGHRS and CDR2 YFSETQ. This CDR3 has 16 residues. Using reference TRBV5-1 and TRBJ2-7 for the parts outside the CDR3, the full variable domain is KAGVTQTPRYLIKTRGQQVTLSCSPISGHRSVSWYQQTPGQGLQFLFEYFSETQRNKGNFPGRFSGRQFSNSRSEMNVSTLELGDSALYLCASSSQGAGHSYEQYFGPGTRLTVT.

This rearrangement joins TRBV6-2 or TRBV6-3 to TRBJ2-3; tentatively, D is TRBD1 or TRBD2 (5 bases each). There are 13 residues in the CDR3. Trimming removed 5 bases from V and 12 bases from J, with 18 bases in between. Germline V lookup: CDR1 MNHEY, CDR2 SVGEGT. CDR3 sequence: CASSKTGRQGQYF. The CDR3 nucleotides read TGTGCCAGCAGTAAAACGGGACGCCAAGGACAGTATTTT.

CDR3 nucleotides: TGTGCCTGGGACTCCTACAATGAGCAGTTCTTC. Protein: CAWDSYNEQFF. V gene TRBV30 combines with J gene TRBJ2-1; D is uncertain. Germline CDR1 and CDR2: GTSNPN and SVGIG (reference sequence). Trimming stripped 5 bases from V and 0 bases from J, with 2 bases between. The CDR3 is made up of 11 amino acids.

The chain combines TRBV6-5 with TRBJ2-1, with TRBD2 matching 10 bases. With 2 bases clipped from V and 8 bases from J, the junction kept 3 bases outside the gene matches. This CDR3 comprises 14 residues. Germline values: CDR1 MNHEY, CDR2 SVGAGI. The CDR3 here is CASSYLAGEHEQFF. CDR3 coding DNA: TGTGCCAGCAGTTACCTAGCGGGAGAGCATGAGCAGTTCTTC.

This chain links TRBV2 with TRBJ2-5; D may match TRBD1 or TRBD2 (6 bases each). There are 14 residues in the CDR3. Germline V gene sequence: CDR1 SNHLY, CDR2 FYNNEI. Trimming took 6 bases from V and 4 from J, leaving 15 bases between them. CDR3 nucleotide sequence: TGTGCCAGCAGCCCATCGGGGGCGGGAGAGACCCAGTACTTC. Its translation is CASSPSGAGETQYF.

This clone has just one count. The chain recombines TRBV5-6 with TRBJ2-2, with a tentative D call TRBD1 (8 bases). The CDR3 extends over 17 amino acids. The V and J ends lost 3 bases and 5 bases respectively, with 20 bases between them. The germline V gene has CDR1 SGHDT and CDR2 YYEEEE. CDR3 sequence: CASSSRLRGRGTGELFF. As DNA, the CDR3 is TGTGCCAGCAGCTCCCGGCTCAGGGGGCGGGGGACCGGGGAGCTGTTTTTT.

This chain joins TRBV10-2 and TRBJ2-7; D ambiguous. Trimming removed 11 bases from V and 0 bases from J, with 14 bases in between. Germline CDR1 WSHSY, CDR2 SAAADI. The CDR3 spans 13 residues. CDR3 sequence reads: CALRSTSSYEQYF. The CDR3, as DNA: TGCGCCTTGAGGTCGACGAGCTCCTACGAGCAGTACTTC.

The V and J genes are TRBV3-1 (or the pseudogene TRBV3-2) and TRBJ1-2; D call uncertain. The CDR3 has 14 residues. The V end lost 1 base, the J end lost 4 bases, and 10 bases lay between the germline ends. Germline CDR1 LGHDT, CDR2 YNNKEL (reference sequence). The CDR3 coding sequence is TGTGCCAGCAGCCAAGCGGGCACCCGCTATGGCTACACCTTC. Amino acids: CASSQAGTRYGYTF.

The V and J genes are TRBV5-4 and TRBJ2-2; 7 bases align to TRBD2. CDR3 length: 14 amino acids. CDR1 and CDR2 from the germline V gene are SGHNT and YYREEE (reference sequence). After removal of 2 bases from V and 6 bases from J, the junction contained 4 bases not matched to a gene. As DNA, the CDR3 is TGTGCCAGCAGCTTTATTGGGAGGGCCGGGGAGCTGTTTTTT. It yields the protein CASSFIGRAGELFF.

The chain is built from TRBV5-4 and TRBJ2-1, with TRBD2 matching 8 bases. There are 15 residues in the CDR3. V trimming: 2 bases; J trimming: 6 bases; junction bases outside the gene matches: 7. CDR1 is SGHNT and CDR2 is YYREEE in the germline V gene (reference sequence). DNA of the CDR3: TGTGCCAGCAGCTTCTACACTAGCGGACTCAATGAGCAGTTCTTC. Its protein is CASSFYTSGLNEQFF. The variable domain in full, completed from reference TRBV5-4 and TRBJ2-1, reads ETGVTQSPTHLIKTRGQQVTLRCSSQSGHNTVSWYQQALGQGPQFIFQYYREEENGRGNFPPRFSGLQFPNYSSELNVNALELDDSALYLCASSFYTSGLNEQFFGPGTRLTVL.

The V call is TRBV19, the J call TRBJ2-5, with 7 bases aligning to TRBD1. The CDR3 sequence is 15 residues long. V gave up 0 bases and J gave up 9 bases; unmatched junction bases: 10. CDR1 LNHDA and CDR2 SQIVND come from the germline V gene (reference sequence). The CDR3 region is CASSIEPRGTSSQYF. The CDR3 bases are TGTGCCAGTAGTATAGAGCCCAGGGGGACGAGTTCCCAGTACTTC.

The rearrangement joins TRBV7-9 to TRBJ2-5; 7 bases fit TRBD1. The germline V gene has CDR1 SEHNR and CDR2 FQNEAQ (reference sequence). V gave up 5 bases and J gave up 5 bases; unmatched junction bases: 5. The CDR3 is 13 amino acids. For the CDR3, the DNA is TGTGCCAGCAGCGTACAGGGGACGGAGACCCAGTACTTC. Protein product: CASSVQGTETQYF.

The gene calls are TRBV24-1 and TRBJ2-1; D is unclear. The CDR3 is 16 amino acids. Germline V gene sequence: CDR1 KGHDR, CDR2 SFDVKD. Trimming removed 1 base from V and 4 bases from J, with 13 bases in between. The DNA for the CDR3 is TGTGCCACCAGTGATTTCATGTCAGAAAATTACAATGAGCAGTTCTTC. This translates into CATSDFMSENYNEQFF.

The rearrangement uses TRBV11-2 and TRBJ2-5; D remains unclear. The CDR3 runs to 12 residues. The V gene lost 0 bases and the J gene lost 11 bases, with 10 bases spanning the gap. Germline CDR1 reads SGHAT; CDR2 reads FQNNGV. DNA of the CDR3: TGTGCCAGCAGCTTAGAGTCGCGCAGGCAGTACTTC. Its translation is CASSLESRRQYF. Looking up the rest from reference TRBV11-2 and TRBJ2-5 gives the full variable domain: EAGVAQSPRYKIIEKRQSVAFWCNPISGHATLYWYQQILGQGPKLLIQFQNNGVVDDSQLPKDRFSAERLKGVDSTLKIQPAKLEDSAVYLCASSLESRRQYFGPGTRLLVL.

The rearrangement joins TRBV9 to TRBJ2-5, with D maybe TRBD2 (5 bases). This CDR3 is built from 14 residues. Germline CDR1 is SGDLS and CDR2 is YYNGEE. Trimming took off 3 bases at V and 0 bases at J, with 9 bases between the two ends. This CDR3 is CASSEGVYQETQYF. The CDR3 coding sequence is TGTGCCAGCAGCGAGGGAGTGTACCAAGAGACCCAGTACTTC.

This clone was detected once. This chain connects TRBV19 to TRBJ2-1; no clear D. The CDR3 consists of 14 residues. Trimming removed 5 bases from V and 7 bases from J, with 15 bases in between. Germline V gene lookup returns CDR1 LNHDA and CDR2 SQIVND (reference sequence). Here the CDR3 DNA reads TGTGCCAGTAGTCCAAGCGCTGGTAGAAATGAGCAGTTCTTC. Its protein is CASSPSAGRNEQFF.

This clone was seen a few times. DNA of the CDR3: TGTGCCAGCAGCGTAGCCCCCGGCAGCTCCTACGAGCAGTACTTC. Protein product: CASSVAPGSSYEQYF. The chain employs TRBV9 and TRBJ2-7; D is ambiguous. V gave up 0 bases and J gave up 0 bases, with 10 bases separating them. This CDR3 is built from 15 residues. Germline lookup yields CDR1 SGDLS and CDR2 YYNGEE.

The chain links TRBV19 to TRBJ1-2; D is uncertain. V was cut by 0 bases and J by 8 bases, with 16 bases left in between. From germline, CDR1 is LNHDA and CDR2 SQIVND (reference sequence). This CDR3 region has 15 residues. The CDR3 nucleotides read TGTGCCAGTAGTATAGACCACGGCCGGTCGGGAGGCTACACCTTC. Translation gives CASSIDHGRSGGYTF.

V gene TRBV27 combines with J gene TRBJ2-6, with 7 positions matching TRBD2. Germline V gene sequence: CDR1 MNHEY, CDR2 SMNVEV (reference sequence). V lost 1 base and J lost 0; bases outside the gene matches: 3. The CDR3 is made up of 17 amino acids. Here the CDR3 DNA reads TGTGCCAGCAGTTTATTGGGGAGGGACTCTGGGGCCAACGTCCTGACTTTC. Protein product: CASSLLGRDSGANVLTF.

The chain links TRBV28 to TRBJ1-1; tentatively, D is TRBD1 (5 bases). CDR3 size: 13 residues. CDR1 and CDR2 (germline): MDHEN, SYDVKM. V was shortened by 6 bases and J by 4 bases, with 12 bases between the two germline ends. The CDR3 DNA is TGTGCCAGCAGAGAGGGACCCGGCACTGAAGCTTTCTTT. It is translated as CASREGPGTEAFF.